This TCR beta chain comes out of a study of T cells after yellow fever vaccination. About the research overall: Any fraction with a low cell number was prepared using SMART-Seq v4 Ultra Low Input.

Per the germline V gene, CDR1 is ENHRY and CDR2 is SYGVKD. The CDR3 has 14 amino acids. Trimming took 2 bases from V and 7 from J, leaving 12 bases between them. 5'RACE template switching generated TCR cDNA, adding a universal primer site and UMIs. Each CDR3 protein is one row after TCRdb ran MiXCR on the 5' RACE reads. The sample comprises about 340,000 distinct CDR3 sequences, about 4% of which are singletons, and more than 20% rests with the top ten. This clonotype was recorded a few times. Sequencing was performed on PBMCs, taken 5 days after the yellow fever booster vaccination. The V gene is TRBV10-3, the J gene TRBJ1-5; D is unresolved. This receptor was identified in a man aged 18 to 35 who received the YFV17D yellow fever vaccine. The CDR3 region is CAISERRSSQPQHF. CDR3 nucleotides: TGTGCCATCAGTGAGAGGCGTAGCAGCCAGCCCCAGCATTTT.